At least ten counts were recorded for the clone carrying this T cell receptor (beta chain). This beta chain came through as a stray read in a library set up for alpha chains, and its size says little. The data were obtained in a study of spatial heterogeneity in lung cancer. V was shortened by 5 bases and J by 6 bases, with 11 bases between the two germline ends. The CDR3 spans 12 residues. Germline assignment: CDR1 DFQATT and CDR2 SNEGSKA (reference sequence). Time point given: sample taken at primary tumor resection. From tumor, nontumor lung or frozen PBMC, whole RNA was taken unsorted for sequencing. TCRdb called the 5' RACE reads again in MiXCR, with one record for every CDR3 protein. The sample holds under 8,000 distinct CDR3 sequences, over 5% seen once.

The receptor comes from a female donor with early-stage non-small cell lung cancer. The chain joins TRBV20-1 to TRBJ2-1; D gene unclear. This specimen was normal lung tissue next to the tumor, taken at surgery. CDR3 region: CSALPLFNEQFF. CDR3 sequence (DNA): TGCAGTGCTCTCCCTTTATTCAATGAGCAGTTCTTC.